The 19 T cell receptor beta chains below were found in one sample sequenced in a study of blood T cell repertoires in COVID-19 (TCRdb year 2020). Receptor libraries were prepared by the immunoSEQ multiplex PCR assay. TCRdb's version of the immuneACCESS table is confined to in-frame rearrangements and falls short of the full clone set. An unresolved V gene accounts for under half of the shortfall where checked; the remainder is of unknown origin. The sample table holds under 150,000 clones, of which around three quarters were seen once. The leading ten clones occupy almost 4% of the sample. Specimen: peripheral blood. The receptor source for this set is a woman at least 80 years old with acute or convalescent COVID-19.

DNA of the CDR3: TGTGCCAGTAGTCAATATGCAGGGTCATTAAACAATGAGCAGTTCTTC. Protein sequence: CASSQYAGSLNNEQFF. This chain connects TRBV19 to TRBJ2-1; D might be TRBD1 (5 bases). CDR1 LNHDA and CDR2 SQIVND come from the germline V gene (reference sequence). The CDR3 totals 16 residues. V lost 5 bases and J 5 bases, leaving 19 bases between the germline ends.

This sequence joins TRBV5-1 and TRBJ2-3, with 8 bases lining up with TRBD1. Germline V CDR1 and CDR2: SGHRS, YFSETQ. This CDR3 comprises 14 residues. Unmatched junction bases numbered 7, after V lost 4 bases and J lost 6 bases. The CDR3 loop is CASSAGQVRDTQYF. CDR3 bases: TGCGCCAGCAGCGCGGGACAGGTTAGGGATACGCAGTATTTT.

The chain joins TRBV5-6 to TRBJ2-2, with 9 bases aligning to TRBD1. Unmatched junction bases numbered 5, after V lost 4 bases and J lost 7 bases. The CDR3 covers 14 residues. Germline CDR1 SGHDT, CDR2 YYEEEE. The CDR3 loop is CASSVGTGLGELFF. CDR3 bases: TGTGCCAGCAGCGTCGGGACAGGGCTCGGGGAGCTGTTTTTT.

This clone was observed once. V gene TRBV27 combines with J gene TRBJ2-1, with D uncertain. V lost 3 bases and J 6 bases, leaving 15 bases between the germline ends. This CDR3 has 15 residues. The germline gives CDR1 MNHEY, CDR2 SMNVEV (reference sequence). CDR3 sequence: CASSFNSYSTNEQFF. The CDR3 bases are TGTGCCAGCAGTTTTAACAGCTACTCGACCAATGAGCAGTTCTTC.

J is TRBJ1-4 and V is TRBV7-2; D is possibly TRBD1 (5 bases). V shed 3 bases and J shed 15 bases, with 11 bases lying between them. Germline V gives CDR1 SGHTA, CDR2 FQGNSA. The CDR3 is made up of 11 amino acids. For the CDR3, the DNA is TGTGCCAGCAGCTTGATGGGGGAGGTGTTTTTT. Translated: CASSLMGEVFF.

This chain joins TRBV19 and TRBJ2-5; 7 positions agree with TRBD1. The ends lost 6 bases at V and 4 bases at J; junction bases unmatched: 11. Germline values: CDR1 LNHDA, CDR2 SQIVND (reference sequence). The CDR3 runs 15 residues. The CDR3 nucleotides are TGTGCCAGTAGCCCGACAGGGCTTACCACAGAGACCCAGTACTTC. It translates to CASSPTGLTTETQYF.

The V call is TRBV12-5, the J call TRBJ1-3; tentative D call: TRBD1 (5 bases). CDR3 length equals 14 residues. The V end was cut by 5 bases, the J end by 0 bases, with 8 bases between. The germline CDR1 and CDR2 sequences are LGHNT and FRNRAP. CDR3 sequence reads: CASGQDSSGNTIYF. CDR3 nucleotide sequence: TGTGCTAGTGGTCAAGACAGCTCTGGAAACACCATATATTTT.

This clone occurred a few times. In DNA, the CDR3 is TGTGCCAGCAGTTACTCGTATTACAATGAGCAGTTCTTC. This sequence encodes CASSYSYYNEQFF. This sequence joins TRBV6-2 or TRBV6-3 and TRBJ2-1; no definite D call. Germline V gene data show CDR1 as MNHEY and CDR2 as SVGEGT. Trimming took 0 bases from V and 4 from J, leaving 4 bases between them. The CDR3 is 13 amino acids.

This clone was observed a single time. This sample includes further DNA sequences coding for the same CDR3. The V gene is TRBV2, the J gene TRBJ1-5; D is unclear. V was pared by 1 base and J by 4 bases, with 8 bases between. The CDR3 runs to 14 residues. From germline, CDR1 is SNHLY and CDR2 FYNNEI. CDR3 residues: CASSEVRSNQPQHF. The DNA for the CDR3 is TGTGCCAGCAGTGAAGTTCGGAGTAATCAGCCCCAGCATTTT.

The CDR3: CASWRGYNTEAFF. CDR3 DNA: TGCGCCAGCTGGAGGGGCTATAACACTGAAGCTTTCTTT. The chain recombines TRBV10-2 with TRBJ1-1, with a weak D call TRBD1 (5 bases). This CDR3 is 13 amino acids long. The germline CDR1 and CDR2 sequences are WSHSY and SAAADI. V lost 8 bases, J lost 2 bases, and 12 bases lay in between.

The V call is TRBV18, the J call TRBJ1-3; D call uncertain. The CDR3 spans 16 residues. V dropped 6 bases and J dropped 0 bases, with 15 bases sitting between them. Per the germline V gene, CDR1 is KGHSH and CDR2 is LQKENI. CDR3 DNA: TGTGCCAGCTCGCCTAACATGGAGGACTCTGGAAACACCATATATTTT. It translates to CASSPNMEDSGNTIYF.

The rearrangement uses TRBV30 and TRBJ1-5; D not resolved. The V gene lost 1 base and the J gene lost 0 bases, with 7 bases spanning the gap. The CDR3 spans 14 residues. The germline V gene has CDR1 GTSNPN and CDR2 SVGIG (reference sequence). The CDR3 is CAWSDLYSNQPQHF. The CDR3 nucleotides are TGTGCCTGGAGTGATCTCTATAGCAATCAGCCCCAGCATTTT.

The chain uses TRBV7-6 and TRBJ1-1; no firm D call. Per the germline V gene, CDR1 is SGHVS and CDR2 is FNYEAQ. The CDR3 is 16 residues long. V was trimmed by 1 base and J by 1 base, leaving 13 bases between them. CDR3 in amino acids: CASSLGFRRRNTEAFF. The DNA for the CDR3 is TGTGCCAGCAGCTTAGGCTTTAGGAGGAGGAACACTGAAGCTTTCTTT.

This chain uses TRBV4-3 with TRBJ1-4; a possible D gene is TRBD1 (6 bases). Germline-derived CDR1 and CDR2 are LGHNA and YSLEER. The CDR3 is 14 residues long. Trimming took off 0 bases at V and 8 bases at J, with 10 bases between the two ends. CDR3 sequence (DNA): TGCGCCAGCAGCCAAGAAGGGAGGGGGGAAAAACTGTTTTTT. Protein product: CASSQEGRGEKLFF.

V is TRBV9 and J is TRBJ2-1; 9 bases are a match to TRBD2. V trimming: 0 bases; J trimming: 5 bases; junction bases outside the gene matches: 6. CDR3 length: 16 amino acids. In germline, CDR1 is SGDLS, CDR2 YYNGEE. In nucleotides, the CDR3 is TGTGCCAGCAGCGTAGGGGGTAGCGGGGGTAACAATGAGCAGTTCTTC. Translating it yields CASSVGGSGGNNEQFF.

Only a few counts were recorded for this clone. This rearrangement joins TRBV7-2 to TRBJ2-1, with D unclear. The V end lost 2 bases, the J end lost 0 bases, and 5 bases lay between the germline ends. The CDR3 is 14 residues long. Germline V gene lookup returns CDR1 SGHTA and CDR2 FQGNSA. The CDR3 DNA reads TGTGCCAGCAGCTTACTAAGCTCCTACAATGAGCAGTTCTTC. Its translation: CASSLLSSYNEQFF.

The chain uses TRBV6-5 and TRBJ1-2; 8 bases are a match to TRBD1. V dropped 5 bases and J dropped 4; count of bases not matched to a gene: 9. Germline lookup yields CDR1 MNHEY and CDR2 SVGAGI. This CDR3 comprises 15 residues. CDR3 coding DNA: TGTGCCAGCAGTACGGGGGTGACAGGGGCCTATGGCTACACCTTC. Protein product: CASSTGVTGAYGYTF.

The chain employs TRBV7-8 and TRBJ2-2, with 9 bases aligning to TRBD1. Germline-derived CDR1 and CDR2 are SGHVS and FQNEAQ. V was pared by 5 bases and J by 7 bases, with 5 bases of the junction left unmatched. CDR3 length equals 14 residues. In DNA, the CDR3 is TGTGCCAGCAGCGTACAGGGGGCGATCGGGGAGCTGTTTTTT. Amino acid sequence: CASSVQGAIGELFF.

The genes are TRBV28 and TRBJ2-3; TRBD2 might be the D (6 bases). The V and J ends lost 1 base and 4 bases respectively, with 15 bases between them. This CDR3 spans 16 amino acids. Germline V lookup: CDR1 MDHEN, CDR2 SYDVKM. This chain's CDR3 is CASSLSRWEVADTQYF. CDR3 nucleotide sequence: TGTGCCAGCAGTTTATCGCGGTGGGAGGTTGCAGATACGCAGTATTTT.